This paragraph covers one T cell receptor (beta chain) sequence. Its cognate antigen is unknown. The data derive from a study of shared clonotypes between healthy human individuals. CD45RO-negative CD8 cells positively selected for CCR7 made up the naive population, which excluded terminally differentiated effector memory CD45RA+ cells. Every subset's genomic DNA went evenly onto several immunoSEQ plates. Profiling relied on immunoSEQ multiplex PCR, and the TCRdb table lists in-frame clones only, not all of them. The data show about 2.1 million clones, 85% to 95% seen once. General study findings and limits: Sampling was confined to blood; repertoires within tissues likely differ.

The TCR was taken from a man aged 18 to 35 in good health. Some clones in this sample may be carry-over from other donors' samples. The source material was naive CD8+ T cells from PBMCs.

The CDR3 bases are TGTGCCAGCAGCGCCCCGGGACAGATTAACTATGGCTACACCTTC. Its translation: CASSAPGQINYGYTF. The rearrangement joins TRBV9 to TRBJ1-2, with 7 bases fitting TRBD1. The germline V gene has CDR1 SGDLS and CDR2 YYNGEE. The CDR3 extends over 15 amino acids. After removal of 3 bases from V and 1 base from J, the junction contained 6 bases not matched to a gene.